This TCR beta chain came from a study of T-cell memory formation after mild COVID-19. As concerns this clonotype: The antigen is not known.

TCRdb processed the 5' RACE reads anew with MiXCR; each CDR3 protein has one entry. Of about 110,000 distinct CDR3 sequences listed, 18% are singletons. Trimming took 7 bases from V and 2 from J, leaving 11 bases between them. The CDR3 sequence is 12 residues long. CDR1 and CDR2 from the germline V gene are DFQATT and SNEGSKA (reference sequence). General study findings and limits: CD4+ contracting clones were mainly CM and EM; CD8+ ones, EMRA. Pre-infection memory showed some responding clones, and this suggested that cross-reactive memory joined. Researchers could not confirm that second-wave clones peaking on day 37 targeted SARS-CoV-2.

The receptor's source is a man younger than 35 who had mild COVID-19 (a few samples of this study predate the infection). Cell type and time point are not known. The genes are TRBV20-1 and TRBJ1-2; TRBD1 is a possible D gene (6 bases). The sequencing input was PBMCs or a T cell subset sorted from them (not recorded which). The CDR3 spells CSGNRANYGYTF. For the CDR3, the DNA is TGCAGTGGTAACAGGGCGAACTATGGCTACACCTTC.